The next 13 T cell receptor beta chains were all read from a single sample in a study of PD-1 blockade in classical Hodgkin lymphoma. The sample's time point: cycle 4 day 1 (C4D1), after 5 to 7 weeks of nivolumab. Brentuximab vedotin exposure varied, and every patient relapsed after autologous stem cell transplantation. The method was immunoSEQ multiplex PCR; TCRdb's version includes in-frame clones alone and lacks a portion of them. The profile shows about 64,000 clones, 75% to 95% of them singletons. The sample in question was peripheral blood mononuclear cells (PBMCs), obtained before the fourth cycle of nivolumab. These receptors were obtained from a human donor with classical Hodgkin lymphoma.

The chain couples TRBV2 to TRBJ1-6; D gene uncertain. The germline gives CDR1 SNHLY, CDR2 FYNNEI. This CDR3 is 11 amino acids long. V was trimmed by 8 bases and J by 6 bases, leaving 5 bases between them. DNA for the CDR3: TGTGCCAGCGCTCTTAATTCACCCCTCCACTTT. This encodes CASALNSPLHF.

This chain connects TRBV30 to TRBJ2-5, with TRBD1 matching 9 bases. CDR1 is GTSNPN, CDR2 SVGIG, per germline (reference sequence). This CDR3 comprises 12 residues. The V and J ends lost 6 bases and 4 bases, in that order; junction bases with no gene match: 3. CDR3 bases: TGTGCCTGTAGACAGGGGGGAGAGACCCAGTACTTC. It yields the protein CACRQGGETQYF.

This chain joins TRBV12-5 and TRBJ1-1, with D maybe TRBD1 (6 bases). This CDR3 has 17 amino acids. The V gene's germline CDR1 is LGHNT and CDR2 FRNRAP. Trimming took off 5 bases at V and 0 bases at J, with 19 bases between the two ends. CDR3 nucleotides: TGTGCTAGTGGTCCCAGACGGAACAGGGACATGAACACTGAAGCTTTCTTT. Translated: CASGPRRNRDMNTEAFF.

The CDR3 region is CASSRGRPEAFF. The CDR3 DNA reads as TGTGCCAGCAGTCGAGGCCGCCCTGAAGCTTTCTTT. The genes are TRBV7-2 and TRBJ1-1; D unclear. The germline V and J ends were trimmed by 6 bases and 6 bases, with 11 bases remaining between them. Germline V CDR1 and CDR2: SGHTA, FQGNSA. CDR3 length: 12 residues.

This clone has just a few counts. The rearrangement joins TRBV29-1 to TRBJ1-2, with TRBD1 as a possible D gene (6 bases). The CDR3 runs 15 residues. CDR1 is SQVTM, CDR2 ANQGSEA, per germline. Between the trimmed V and J ends, which lost 3 bases and 6 bases, there was a span of 20 bases. This chain's CDR3 is CSVEPRDKRKDGYTF. The CDR3 nucleotides are TGCAGCGTTGAGCCCCGGGACAAACGAAAGGATGGCTACACCTTC.

The gene calls are TRBV7-6 and TRBJ2-2; TRBD1 matches 7 bases. The germline CDR1 and CDR2 sequences are SGHVS and FNYEAQ. This CDR3 region has 15 residues. Trimming removed 2 bases from V and 6 bases from J; junction bases left unmatched: 6. CDR3 sequence: CASSLNRGVAGELFF. The CDR3 bases are TGTGCCAGCAGCTTAAACAGGGGAGTCGCCGGGGAGCTGTTTTTT.

The chain couples TRBV7-2 to TRBJ1-5; D unclear. In germline, CDR1 is SGHTA, CDR2 FQGNSA. This CDR3 comprises 15 residues. The V end was cut by 3 bases, the J end by 0 bases, with 9 bases between. CDR3 nucleotide sequence: TGTGCCAGCAGCTTGGGCTTGTATAGCAATCAGCCCCAGCATTTT. Its protein product is CASSLGLYSNQPQHF.

This chain links TRBV30 with TRBJ1-6; possibly TRBD1 for D (6 bases). Trimming stripped 3 bases from V and 12 bases from J, with 18 bases between. CDR1 and CDR2 from the germline V gene are GTSNPN and SVGIG (reference sequence). This CDR3 has 14 amino acids. CDR3 region: CAWSAGRGIQPLHF. In DNA, the CDR3 is TGTGCCTGGAGCGCCGGCAGGGGAATTCAACCCCTCCACTTT.

Points on this clone: The junction departs from the called germline gene at one end, perhaps through a read error. This rearrangement joins TRBV28 to TRBJ2-1; 9 nucleotides align to TRBD2. The germline CDR1 and CDR2 sequences are MDHEN and SYDVKM. The CDR3 sequence is 22 residues long. DNA of the CDR3: TGTGCCAGCAGGTTATTATTGGCCACCGGGACTAGCAGCCTCCGCTCCTACAATGAGCAGTTCTTC. Translation: CASRLLLATGTSSLRSYNEQFF.

This sequence joins TRBV9 and TRBJ1-2; D remains unclear. CDR3 length: 16 amino acids. The V gene's germline CDR1 is SGDLS and CDR2 YYNGEE. With 0 bases removed from V and 7 bases from J, the gap between germline ends came to 19 bases. In DNA, the CDR3 is TGTGCCAGCAGCGTAGAACAGCGTCCAACCCGCGCTGGCTACACCTTC. As protein: CASSVEQRPTRAGYTF. The full variable domain, completed using reference TRBV9 and TRBJ1-2, is DSGVTQTPKHLITATGQRVTLRCSPRSGDLSVYWYQQSLDQGLQFLIQYYNGEERAKGNILERFSAQQFPDLHSELNLSSLELGDSALYFCASSVEQRPTRAGYTFGSGTRLTVV.

The chain recombines TRBV11-2 with TRBJ2-7; perhaps D is TRBD1 or TRBD2 (7 bases each). V lost 3 bases, J lost 4 bases, and 25 bases lay in between. This CDR3 comprises 18 residues. CDR1 and CDR2 from the germline V gene are SGHAT and FQNNGV. CDR3 coding DNA: TGTGCCAGCAGCTTCGGTCAGGGGGAAGCGGGATGGAGTTACGAGCAGTACTTC. This codes for CASSFGQGEAGWSYEQYF.

V usage is TRBV6-6 and J usage is TRBJ2-3; D uncertain. The V and J ends lost 2 bases and 0 bases respectively, with 3 bases between them. Germline CDR1 is MNHNY and CDR2 is SVGAGI (reference sequence). The CDR3 has 13 amino acids. CDR3 residues: CASSYGSTDTQYF. The DNA of the CDR3 is TGTGCCAGCAGTTACGGTAGCACAGATACGCAGTATTTT.

This chain uses TRBV15 with TRBJ2-4, with D possibly being TRBD2 (7 bases). Trimming left V 5 bases short and J 0 bases short, with 23 bases between. This CDR3 contains 19 residues. The germline V gene encodes CDR1 LNHNV and CDR2 YYDKDF (reference sequence). DNA for the CDR3: TGTGCCACCAGCCCCTTAGACGGAGGGGGGGCCCTAGCCAAAAACATTCAGTACTTC. Translated, it gives CATSPLDGGGALAKNIQYF.